This TCR beta chain was sequenced during a study of blood T cell repertoires in COVID-19. Turning to the study itself: The samples span acute and convalescent COVID-19 from the United States, Italy and Spain.

Original handling: The authors estimated nucleated cell counts from reference gene primer amplification. The data were produced by immunoSEQ multiplex PCR, yet TCRdb's version contains in-frame clones alone and is incomplete. From that table come the V and J calls and clone size; the DNA was used to work out D and trimming. The sample yields about 230,000 clones, about 84% seen once. With V trimmed by 2 bases and J by 4 bases, 7 bases remained unmatched. The CDR3 contains 16 residues. In germline, CDR1 is LGHDT, CDR2 YNNKEL (reference sequence). This clone was counted between two and nine times. Sequencing used peripheral blood. The chain joins TRBV3-1 (or the pseudogene TRBV3-2) to TRBJ2-7, with 11 bases matching TRBD2. The sequence was obtained from a woman of 80 years or more with acute or convalescent COVID-19. CDR3 in amino acids: CASSQMTSGVPYEQYF. DNA for the CDR3: TGTGCCAGCAGCCAAATGACTAGCGGGGTGCCGTACGAGCAGTACTTC.